The 26 T cell receptor beta chains listed next were all sequenced from one sample in a study of neurological immune-mediated disorders. TCRdb re-called the 5' RACE reads through MiXCR, storing one row per CDR3 protein. The repertoire includes tens of thousands of distinct CDR3 sequences, about 3% of them detected once, and 5.5% to 6% sits in the top ten. The sequenced sample was PBMCs. These receptor sequences come from a man aged 35 to 55 with multiple sclerosis.

This clonotype was seen repeatedly, ten times or more. This chain joins TRBV5-1 and TRBJ2-3; 7 nucleotides match TRBD1. Per germline, CDR1 SGHRS and CDR2 YFSETQ. Trimming took 4 bases from V and 6 from J; bases not matched to a gene: 14. The CDR3 loop spans 16 amino acids. Here the CDR3 reads CASSMISTGPQDTQYF. The CDR3 bases are TGCGCCAGCAGCATGATTTCGACAGGGCCTCAGGATACGCAGTATTTT. The variable domain in full, with the rest retrieved from reference TRBV5-1 and TRBJ2-3, is KAGVTQTPRYLIKTRGQQVTLSCSPISGHRSVSWYQQTPGQGLQFLFEYFSETQRNKGNFPGRFSGRQFSNSRSEMNVSTLELGDSALYLCASSMISTGPQDTQYFGPGTRLTVL.

This clonotype was observed many times. This chain links TRBV20-1 with TRBJ2-7, with 7 positions matching TRBD1. The CDR3 is 15 residues long. Germline V gene lookup returns CDR1 DFQATT and CDR2 SNEGSKA (reference sequence). V trimming: 1 base; J trimming: 4 bases; junction bases outside the gene matches: 10. The CDR3 spells CSARVLGGAVYEQYF. The CDR3 bases are TGCAGTGCTAGAGTTTTAGGGGGCGCTGTATACGAGCAGTACTTC.

This clonotype was observed a few times. Germline and junction disagree at one end, which may indicate a read error. This sequence joins TRBV5-1 and TRBJ1-6; 7 positions match TRBD1. Per germline, CDR1 SGHRS and CDR2 YFSETQ. This CDR3 contains 16 residues. The CDR3 sequence: CASSLRRDSYNSPLNF. The CDR3 DNA sequence: TGCGCCAGCAGCTTAAGGAGGGACAGCTATAATTCACCCCTCAACTTT.

This clonotype was recorded many times. This sequence joins TRBV20-1 and TRBJ2-3; TRBD2 matches at 11 bases. Germline loops: CDR1 DFQATT, CDR2 SNEGSKA (reference sequence). This CDR3 has 17 residues. J was trimmed by 0 bases and V by 3 bases; bases with no gene match: 8. The CDR3 reads CSASWLAGGTSTDTQYF. CDR3 DNA sequence: TGCAGTGCTAGTTGGCTAGCGGGGGGAACTAGCACAGATACGCAGTATTTT.

This clonotype has ten or more counts. The V call is TRBV5-1, the J call TRBJ2-1; D ambiguous. Germline V gene data show CDR1 as SGHRS and CDR2 as YFSETQ. CDR3 size: 13 residues. The V gene lost 0 bases and the J gene lost 10 bases, with 11 bases spanning the gap. CDR3 amino acids: CASSLAQSDEQFF. CDR3 DNA: TGCGCCAGCAGCTTGGCCCAGTCGGACGAGCAGTTCTTC.

This clonotype was seen ten or more times. This sequence joins TRBV25-1 and TRBJ2-2; 9 bases fit TRBD1. The CDR3 has 14 residues. V shed 6 bases, J shed 7 bases, and the junction held 6 bases outside the gene matches. Germline CDR1 MGHDK, CDR2 SYGVNS. Written as DNA, the CDR3 is TGTGCCAGCAGCCACAGGGGGCAAGGCGGGGAGCTGTTTTTT. As protein: CASSHRGQGGELFF.

A few counts support this clonotype. With a much larger clone just one base away, this may be a read error. The chain links TRBV5-1 to TRBJ2-2; D is unresolved. This CDR3 region has 15 residues. Trimming shortened V by 0 bases and J by 2 bases, and 8 bases separated the two germline ends. The V gene's germline CDR1 is SGHRS and CDR2 YFSETQ. The chain's CDR3 is CASSLVQINTGELFF. CDR3 sequence (DNA): TGCGCCAGCAGCTTGGTGCAGATTAACACCGGGGAGCTGTTTTTT.

The sample holds many counts of this clonotype. The chain has TRBV5-5 and TRBJ1-2, with D possibly TRBD1 on 5 matching bases. V lost 0 bases to trimming and J lost 2 bases, with 11 bases between them. Germline V gene lookup returns CDR1 SGHKS and CDR2 YYEKEE (reference sequence). CDR3 length: 15 residues. This chain's CDR3 is CASSLVGGSNYGYTF. The CDR3 bases are TGTGCCAGCAGCTTGGTCGGGGGAAGCAACTATGGCTACACCTTC.

This clonotype was recorded at least ten times. The genes are TRBV20-1 and TRBJ2-2; 8 nucleotides match TRBD2. CDR1 and CDR2 (germline): DFQATT, SNEGSKA (reference sequence). This CDR3 is 15 amino acids long. Trimming cost V 3 bases and J 6 bases; bases outside gene matches: 9. The CDR3 nucleotides read TGCAGTGCTAGGCCCCGGGGGGGCCGGGCCGGGGAGCTGTTTTTT. It yields the protein CSARPRGGRAGELFF.

This clonotype was recorded at least ten times. V gene TRBV3-1 combines with J gene TRBJ1-6, with TRBD1 as a possible D gene (5 bases). CDR1 is LGHDT and CDR2 is YNNKEL in the germline V gene (reference sequence). The CDR3 consists of 17 residues. V lost 0 bases and J lost 11, with 20 bases in between. The CDR3 loop is CASSQDPSKTVSTPLHF. As DNA, the CDR3 is TGTGCCAGCAGCCAAGATCCGTCCAAGACAGTCAGCACACCCCTCCACTTT.

The sample holds many counts of this clonotype. This chain joins TRBV6-6 and TRBJ2-3; the D is unclear. CDR3 length: 12 amino acids. Germline CDR1 is MNHNY and CDR2 is SVGAGI (reference sequence). The V end lost 2 bases, the J end lost 1 base, and 1 base lay between the germline ends. The CDR3 sequence is CASSYGTDTQYF. The DNA of the CDR3 is TGTGCCAGCAGTTACGGCACAGATACGCAGTATTTT.

This clonotype was seen repeatedly, ten times or more. The chain combines TRBV3-1 with TRBJ2-1; 9 bases fit TRBD2. The V gene's germline CDR1 is LGHDT and CDR2 YNNKEL (reference sequence). V lost 0 bases, J lost 13 bases, and 4 bases stayed unmatched. The CDR3 contains 13 residues. In DNA form, the CDR3 reads TGTGCCAGCAGCCAAGATCCAGGGACTAGCCAGTTCTTC. Its protein product is CASSQDPGTSQFF.

On this clonotype: A much larger clone is a single base away; this may be a read error. The V and J genes are TRBV5-4 and TRBJ2-3, with no clear D. With 1 base removed from V and 0 bases from J, the gap between germline ends came to 9 bases. The germline V gene has CDR1 SGHNT and CDR2 YYREEE (reference sequence). The CDR3 contains 15 residues. CDR3 nucleotides: TGTGCCAGCAGCTTGCAACAACTTAGCACAGATACGCAGTATTTT. Translation gives CASSLQQLSTDTQYF.

The sample holds many counts of this clonotype. The chain joins TRBV30 to TRBJ1-2; 9 nucleotides agree with TRBD1. The CDR3 loop spans 14 amino acids. The germline CDR1 and CDR2 sequences are GTSNPN and SVGIG (reference sequence). The trim removed 3 bases at V and 5 bases at J, leaving 7 bases unmatched. This chain's CDR3 is CAWRRTGEGYGYTF. CDR3 nucleotide sequence: TGTGCCTGGAGACGGACAGGGGAGGGGTATGGCTACACCTTC.

This clonotype was counted many times. The rearrangement joins TRBV10-3 to TRBJ2-2; possibly TRBD1 for D (5 bases). The CDR3 spans 15 residues. Germline V lookup: CDR1 ENHRY, CDR2 SYGVKD. V was pared by 4 bases and J by 3 bases, with 12 bases between. The CDR3 loop reads CAISGEGHYTGELFF. CDR3 coding DNA: TGTGCCATCAGTGGCGAAGGACACTACACCGGGGAGCTGTTTTTT.

This clonotype showed up many times. J is TRBJ1-2 and V is TRBV3-1; 10 bases are a match to TRBD1. Trimming cost V 4 bases and J 7 bases; bases outside gene matches: 9. Germline lookup yields CDR1 LGHDT and CDR2 YNNKEL (reference sequence). The CDR3 has 15 amino acids. CDR3 residues: CASSPQGDRGPGYTF. Here the CDR3 DNA reads TGTGCCAGCAGCCCCCAAGGGGACAGGGGCCCTGGCTACACCTTC.

With respect to this clonotype: A junction boundary mismatches the germline segment, possibly from a read error. This sequence joins TRBV2 and TRBJ1-5; D is uncertain. The CDR3 consists of 13 residues. Germline assignment: CDR1 SNHLY and CDR2 FYNNEI. In DNA, the CDR3 is TGTGCCAGCAGTTGGACGGGGAATCAGCCCCAGAATTTT. The encoded protein is CASSWTGNQPQNF.

This clonotype was picked up many times. The junction departs from germline at one end; a sequencing error may be responsible. The V gene is TRBV20-1, the J gene TRBJ1-6, with a weak D call TRBD1 (5 bases). This CDR3 spans 13 amino acids. Germline loops: CDR1 DFQATT, CDR2 SNEGSKA (reference sequence). CDR3 sequence: CSAGGRERSPLNF. The CDR3 DNA follows: TGCAGTGCTGGTGGCAGGGAGAGGTCACCCCTCAACTTT.

This clonotype was observed at least ten times. The chain uses TRBV30 and TRBJ1-3; D unresolved. Germline CDR1 is GTSNPN and CDR2 is SVGIG (reference sequence). The CDR3 spans 12 residues. V was cut by 0 bases and J by 1 base, with 1 base left in between. CDR3 sequence (DNA): TGTGCCTGGAGTGTATCTGGAAACACCATATATTTT. This sequence encodes CAWSVSGNTIYF.

Judged by abundance, this clonotype is medium-sized. The CDR3 DNA sequence: TGTGCCAGCAGCAAAGGAGTCGCCCGAGAGGCGTTCGAGCAGTACTTC. Its translation is CASSKGVAREAFEQYF. This sequence joins TRBV21-1 and TRBJ2-7; TRBD1, the D gene given by the table, was not confirmed from the DNA. TRBV21-1 is given as a pseudogene. CDR3 size: 16 residues.

This clonotype appeared many times. This CDR3 is CSVGRDRGETQYF. CDR3 coding DNA: TGCAGCGTCGGCCGGGACAGGGGGGAGACCCAGTACTTC. The J gene is TRBJ2-5, the V gene TRBV29-1; TRBD1 matches at 11 bases. This CDR3 spans 13 amino acids. Trimming removed 6 bases from V and 5 bases from J; junction bases left unmatched: 5. Germline assignment: CDR1 SQVTM and CDR2 ANQGSEA.

By its share, this clonotype is medium-sized. This chain connects TRBV10-3 to TRBJ2-3; TRBD1 or TRBD2 may be the D gene (5 bases each). Germline CDR1 ENHRY, CDR2 SYGVKD. V dropped 7 bases and J dropped 0 bases, with 8 bases sitting between them. The CDR3 runs 13 residues. CDR3 in amino acids: CAIKWGSTDTQYF. CDR3 DNA sequence: TGTGCCATCAAGTGGGGGAGCACAGATACGCAGTATTTT.

This clonotype was recorded many times. The genes are TRBV10-3 and TRBJ2-6; TRBD2 aligns across 8 bases. The trim removed 4 bases at V and 4 bases at J, leaving 6 bases unmatched. The CDR3 runs 16 residues. Germline V gives CDR1 ENHRY, CDR2 SYGVKD. The CDR3 here is CAISGIAGTGANVLTF. In nucleotides, the CDR3 is TGTGCCATCAGTGGGATAGCGGGGACCGGGGCCAACGTCCTGACTTTC.

This clonotype was seen at least ten times. J is TRBJ2-5 and V is TRBV20-1, with D possibly matching TRBD1 (6 bases). The CDR3 sequence is 14 residues long. Deletions cut 3 bases from V and 5 bases from J, with 16 bases between. Germline-derived CDR1 and CDR2 are DFQATT and SNEGSKA (reference sequence). This CDR3 is CSARLGGSGETQYF. The CDR3 DNA reads TGCAGTGCTAGGCTAGGGGGATCGGGGGAGACCCAGTACTTC.

This clonotype was seen repeatedly, ten times or more. V is TRBV18 and J is TRBJ1-5, with D perhaps TRBD1 (5 bases). V lost 5 bases and J lost 3, with 5 bases in between. This CDR3 contains 12 residues. CDR1 is KGHSH, CDR2 LQKENI, per germline. In nucleotides, the CDR3 is TGTGCCAGCTCAGGGGCCAATCAGCCCCAGCATTTT. Translating it yields CASSGANQPQHF.

This clonotype has more than one count but fewer than ten. The chain links TRBV11-2 to TRBJ1-1; unclear D gene. CDR3 length: 13 residues. Trimming took 3 bases from V and 1 from J, leaving 6 bases between them. Germline CDR1 reads SGHAT; CDR2 reads FQNNGV. As DNA, the CDR3 is TGTGCCAGCAGCTTCGGTACGAACACTGAAGCTTTCTTT. The encoded protein is CASSFGTNTEAFF.